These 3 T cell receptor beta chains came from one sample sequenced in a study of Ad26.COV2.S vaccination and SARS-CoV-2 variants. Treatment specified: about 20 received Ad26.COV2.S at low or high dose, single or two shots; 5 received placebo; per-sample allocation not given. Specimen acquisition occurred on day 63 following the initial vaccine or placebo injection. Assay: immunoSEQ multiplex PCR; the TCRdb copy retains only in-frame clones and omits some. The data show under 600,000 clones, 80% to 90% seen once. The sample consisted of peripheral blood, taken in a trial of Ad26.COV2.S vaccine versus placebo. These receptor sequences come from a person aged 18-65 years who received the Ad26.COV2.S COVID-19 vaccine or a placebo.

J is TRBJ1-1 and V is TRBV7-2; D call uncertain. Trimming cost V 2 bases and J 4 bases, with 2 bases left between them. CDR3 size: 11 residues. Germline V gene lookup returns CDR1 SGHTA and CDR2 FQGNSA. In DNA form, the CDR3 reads TGTGCCAGCAGCTTACCCACTGAAGCTTTCTTT. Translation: CASSLPTEAFF.

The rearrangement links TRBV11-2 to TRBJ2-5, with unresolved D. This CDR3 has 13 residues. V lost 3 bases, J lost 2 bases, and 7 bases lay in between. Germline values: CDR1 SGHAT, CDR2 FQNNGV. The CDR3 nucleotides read TGTGCCAGCAGCTTGGAAGGGCAAGAGACCCAGTACTTC. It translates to CASSLEGQETQYF.

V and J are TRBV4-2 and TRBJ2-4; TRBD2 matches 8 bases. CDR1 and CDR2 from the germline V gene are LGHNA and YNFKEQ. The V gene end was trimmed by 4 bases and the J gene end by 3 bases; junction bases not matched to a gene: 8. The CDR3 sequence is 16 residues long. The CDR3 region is CASSPTAGEGKNIQYF. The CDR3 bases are TGTGCCAGCAGCCCAACAGCGGGGGAAGGCAAAAACATTCAGTACTTC.